This is a list of T cell receptor beta chains from one sample in a study of breast tumors, draining lymph nodes, adjacent tissues. TCRdb analysed the multiplex PCR reads with MiXCR anew, one entry per CDR3 protein. Here the sample spans approximately 210,000 distinct CDR3 sequences, under 40% being singletons. The source material was axillary lymph node tissue. These receptors came from a female donor with breast cancer. Some clones in this sample may be carry-over from other donors' samples. The conserved cysteine and the conserved F or W are not part of the CDR3 here. Fields, in order: clone size, V gene, J gene, CDR3 protein. Size values are once, few and many counts, or a class for expanded clones, and some rows have none.

NA,TRBV7-2,TRBJ2-5,ASSFQGLSPSETQY
many,TRBV18,TRBJ1-4,ASSPTGGGEKLF
many,TRBV20-1,TRBJ2-2,SASSGRGTGELF
many,TRBV10-2,TRBJ1-2,ASSDRQGDGYT
NA,TRBV7-8,TRBJ2-5,ASASGASGSQETQY
NA,TRBV3-1,TRBJ2-5,ASSPPRPGRGTQY
NA,TRBV5-1,TRBJ1-4,ASSHDRAANEKLF
many,TRBV12-3/TRBV12-4,TRBJ2-3,ASSFRRLAGGQDTQY
many,TRBV19,TRBJ1-3,ASSLGTGFGNTIY
many,TRBV25-1,TRBJ2-6,ASSEARANVLT
many,TRBV6-6,TRBJ1-6,ASTPLPNSPLH
many,TRBV12-3/TRBV12-4,TRBJ2-1,AISPLGNEQF
NA,TRBV7-2,TRBJ2-3,ASSLGGGGGSSTDTQY
many,TRBV12-3/TRBV12-4,TRBJ2-2,ASRPRQGATGELF
many,TRBV24-1,TRBJ1-5,ATQGTVNQPQH
many,TRBV5-6,TRBJ2-7,ASSLRQGIGEQY
many,TRBV9,TRBJ2-7,ASSVGPDSYEQY